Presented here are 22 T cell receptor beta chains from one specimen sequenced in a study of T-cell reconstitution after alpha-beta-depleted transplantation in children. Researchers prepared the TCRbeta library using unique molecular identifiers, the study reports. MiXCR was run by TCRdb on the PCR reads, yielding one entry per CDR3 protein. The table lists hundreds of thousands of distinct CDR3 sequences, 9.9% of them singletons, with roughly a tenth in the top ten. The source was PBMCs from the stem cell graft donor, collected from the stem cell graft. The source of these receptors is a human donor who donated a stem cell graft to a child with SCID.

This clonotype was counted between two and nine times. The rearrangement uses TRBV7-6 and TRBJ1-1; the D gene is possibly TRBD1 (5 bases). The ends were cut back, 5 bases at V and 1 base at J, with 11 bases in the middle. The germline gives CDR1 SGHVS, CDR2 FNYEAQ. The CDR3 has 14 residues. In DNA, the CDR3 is TGTGCCAGCAGCAAAGGGGTCACGAACACTGAAGCTTTCTTT. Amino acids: CASSKGVTNTEAFF.

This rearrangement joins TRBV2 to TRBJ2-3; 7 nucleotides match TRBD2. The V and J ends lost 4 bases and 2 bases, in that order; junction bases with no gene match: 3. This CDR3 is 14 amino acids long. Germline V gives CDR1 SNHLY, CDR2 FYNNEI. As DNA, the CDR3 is TGTGCCAGCAGTGTCGGGACTACCACAGATACGCAGTATTTT. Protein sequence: CASSVGTTTDTQYF.

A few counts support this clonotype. The CDR3 DNA reads TGTGCCAGCACCCTACAGAACTACAATGAGCAGTTCTTC. Translating it yields CASTLQNYNEQFF. This chain uses TRBV12-3 or TRBV12-4 with TRBJ2-1; D unresolved. V gave up 7 bases and J gave up 3 bases, with 10 bases separating them. The length of the CDR3 is 13 residues.

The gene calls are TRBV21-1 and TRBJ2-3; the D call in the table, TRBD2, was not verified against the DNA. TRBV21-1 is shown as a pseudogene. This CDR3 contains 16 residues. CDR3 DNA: TGTGCCAGCAGCAAAGGTAGCGGGACCAACACAGATACGCAGTATTTT. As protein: CASSKGSGTNTDTQYF.

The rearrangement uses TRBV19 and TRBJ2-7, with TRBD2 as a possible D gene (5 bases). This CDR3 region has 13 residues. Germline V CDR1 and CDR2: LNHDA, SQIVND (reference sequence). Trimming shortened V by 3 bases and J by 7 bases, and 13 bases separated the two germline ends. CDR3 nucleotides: TGTGCCAGTAGTATTACTAGAACGCAAGAGCAGTACTTC. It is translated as CASSITRTQEQYF. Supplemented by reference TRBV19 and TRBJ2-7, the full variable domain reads DGGITQSPKYLFRKEGQNVTLSCEQNLNHDAMYWYRQDPGQGLRLIYYSQIVNDFQKGDIAEGYSVSREKKESFPLTVTSAQKNPTAFYLCASSITRTQEQYFGPGTRLTVT.

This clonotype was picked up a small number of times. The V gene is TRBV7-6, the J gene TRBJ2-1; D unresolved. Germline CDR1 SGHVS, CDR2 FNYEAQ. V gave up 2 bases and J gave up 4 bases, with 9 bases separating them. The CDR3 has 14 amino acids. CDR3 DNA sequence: TGTGCCAGCAGCTTATTTACAGATTACAATGAGCAGTTCTTC. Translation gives CASSLFTDYNEQFF.

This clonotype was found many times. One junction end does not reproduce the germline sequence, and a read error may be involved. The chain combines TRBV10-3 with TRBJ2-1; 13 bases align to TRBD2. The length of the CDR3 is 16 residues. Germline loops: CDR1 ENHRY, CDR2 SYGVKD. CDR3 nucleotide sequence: TGTGCCACCAGAGACTTCGGACTAGCGGGGGTCAATGAGAAGTTCTTC. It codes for CATRDFGLAGVNEKFF.

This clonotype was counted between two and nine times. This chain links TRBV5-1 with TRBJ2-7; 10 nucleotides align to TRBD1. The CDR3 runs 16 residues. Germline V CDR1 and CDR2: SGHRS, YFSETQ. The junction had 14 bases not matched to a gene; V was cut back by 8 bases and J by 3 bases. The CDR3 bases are TGCGCCAGTGGCCCTGGTGCCGGGACAGGGGTCTACGAGCAGTACTTC. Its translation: CASGPGAGTGVYEQYF.

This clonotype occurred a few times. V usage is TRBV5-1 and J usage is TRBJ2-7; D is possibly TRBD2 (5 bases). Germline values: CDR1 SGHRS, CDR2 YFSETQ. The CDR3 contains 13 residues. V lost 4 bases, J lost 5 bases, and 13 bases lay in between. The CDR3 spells CASSLLLADEQYF. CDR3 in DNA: TGCGCCAGCAGCCTGCTCCTAGCTGACGAGCAGTACTTC.

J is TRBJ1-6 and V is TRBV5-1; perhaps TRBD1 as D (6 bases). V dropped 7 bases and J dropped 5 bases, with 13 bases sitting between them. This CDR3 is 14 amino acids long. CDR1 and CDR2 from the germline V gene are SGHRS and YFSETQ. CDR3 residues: CASSAGANNSPLHF. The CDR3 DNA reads TGCGCCAGCTCCGCGGGGGCCAATAATTCACCCCTCCACTTT.

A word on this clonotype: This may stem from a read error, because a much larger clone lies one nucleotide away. CDR3 region: CASKEGITEAFF. CDR3 sequence (DNA): TGTGCCAGCAAAGAGGGAATCACTGAAGCTTTCTTT. The J gene is TRBJ1-1, the V gene TRBV25-1, with unresolved D. CDR1 MGHDK and CDR2 SYGVNS come from the germline V gene. The length of the CDR3 is 12 residues. The ends were cut back, 7 bases at V and 4 bases at J, with 10 bases in the middle. The full variable domain, rest sourced from reference TRBV25-1 and TRBJ1-1, is EADIYQTPRYLVIGTGKKITLECSQTMGHDKMYWYQQDPGMELHLIHYSYGVNSTEKGDLSSESTVSRIRTEHFPLTLESARPSHTSQYLCASKEGITEAFFGQGTRLTVV.

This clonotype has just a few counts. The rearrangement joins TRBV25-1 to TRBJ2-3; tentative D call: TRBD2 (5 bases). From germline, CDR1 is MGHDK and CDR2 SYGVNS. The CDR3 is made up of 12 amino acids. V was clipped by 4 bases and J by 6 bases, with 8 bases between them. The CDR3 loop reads CASSVPGDTQYF. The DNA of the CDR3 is TGTGCCAGCAGTGTTCCGGGGGATACGCAGTATTTT.

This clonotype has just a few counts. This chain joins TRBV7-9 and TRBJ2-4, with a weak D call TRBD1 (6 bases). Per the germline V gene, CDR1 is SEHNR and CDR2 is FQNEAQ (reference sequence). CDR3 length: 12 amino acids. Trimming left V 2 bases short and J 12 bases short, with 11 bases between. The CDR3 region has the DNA TGTGCCAGCAGCTTAACGGACAGTGATCAGTACTTC. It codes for CASSLTDSDQYF.

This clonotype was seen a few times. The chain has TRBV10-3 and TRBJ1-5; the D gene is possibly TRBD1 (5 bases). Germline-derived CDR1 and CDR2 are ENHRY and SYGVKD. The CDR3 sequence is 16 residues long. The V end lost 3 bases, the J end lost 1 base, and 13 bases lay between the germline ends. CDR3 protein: CAISEGGGWSNQPQHF. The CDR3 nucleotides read TGTGCCATCAGTGAAGGCGGGGGTTGGAGCAATCAGCCCCAGCATTTT.

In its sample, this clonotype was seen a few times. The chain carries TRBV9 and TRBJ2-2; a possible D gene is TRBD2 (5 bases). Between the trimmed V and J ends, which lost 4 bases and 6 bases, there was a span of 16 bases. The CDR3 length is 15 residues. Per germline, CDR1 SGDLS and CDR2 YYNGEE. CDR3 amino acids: CASSSGAGESGELFF. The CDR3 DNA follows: TGTGCCAGCAGCTCAGGCGCCGGGGAGTCCGGGGAGCTGTTTTTT.

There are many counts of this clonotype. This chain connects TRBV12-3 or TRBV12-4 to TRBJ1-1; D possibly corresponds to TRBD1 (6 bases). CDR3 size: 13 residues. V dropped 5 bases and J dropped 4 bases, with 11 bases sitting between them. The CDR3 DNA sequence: TGTGCCAGCAGTCTTAAACAGGGCACTGAAGCTTTCTTT. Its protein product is CASSLKQGTEAFF.

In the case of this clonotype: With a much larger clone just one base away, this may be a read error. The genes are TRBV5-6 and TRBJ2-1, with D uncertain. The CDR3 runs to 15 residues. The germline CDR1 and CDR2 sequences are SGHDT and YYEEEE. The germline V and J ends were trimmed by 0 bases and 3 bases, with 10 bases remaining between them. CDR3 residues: CASSLDPVVYNEQFF. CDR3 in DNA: TGTGCCAGCAGCTTGGATCCGGTGGTCTACAATGAGCAGTTCTTC. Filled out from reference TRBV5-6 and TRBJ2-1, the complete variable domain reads DAGVTQSPTHLIKTRGQQVTLRCSPKSGHDTVSWYQQALGQGPQFIFQYYEEEERQRGNFPDRFSGHQFPNYSSELNVNALLLGDSALYLCASSLDPVVYNEQFFGPGTRLTVL.

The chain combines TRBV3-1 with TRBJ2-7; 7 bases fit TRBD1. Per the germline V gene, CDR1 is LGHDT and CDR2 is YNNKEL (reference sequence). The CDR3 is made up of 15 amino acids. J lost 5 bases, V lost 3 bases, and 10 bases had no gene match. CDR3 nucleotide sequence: TGTGCCAGCAGCCACCCGACAGGGCCGAAGAACGAGCAGTACTTC. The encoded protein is CASSHPTGPKNEQYF.

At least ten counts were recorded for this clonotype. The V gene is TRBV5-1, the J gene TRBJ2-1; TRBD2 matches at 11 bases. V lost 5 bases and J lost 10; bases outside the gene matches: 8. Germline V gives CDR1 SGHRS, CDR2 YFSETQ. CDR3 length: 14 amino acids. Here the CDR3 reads CASRGLAEQNEQFF. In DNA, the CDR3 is TGCGCCAGCAGGGGACTAGCGGAGCAAAACGAGCAGTTCTTC.

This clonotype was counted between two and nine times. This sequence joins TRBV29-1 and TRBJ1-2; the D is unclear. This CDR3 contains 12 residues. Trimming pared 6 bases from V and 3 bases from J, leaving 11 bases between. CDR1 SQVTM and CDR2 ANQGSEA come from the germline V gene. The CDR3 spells CSVSDEYYGYTF. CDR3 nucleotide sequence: TGCAGCGTCTCCGACGAATACTATGGCTACACCTTC.

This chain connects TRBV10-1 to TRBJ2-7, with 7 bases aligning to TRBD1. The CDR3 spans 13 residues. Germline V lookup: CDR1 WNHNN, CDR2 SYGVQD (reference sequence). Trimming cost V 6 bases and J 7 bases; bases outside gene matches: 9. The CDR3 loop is CASSRGGLGEQYF. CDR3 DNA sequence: TGCGCCAGCAGCCGAGGGGGCTTAGGGGAGCAGTACTTC.

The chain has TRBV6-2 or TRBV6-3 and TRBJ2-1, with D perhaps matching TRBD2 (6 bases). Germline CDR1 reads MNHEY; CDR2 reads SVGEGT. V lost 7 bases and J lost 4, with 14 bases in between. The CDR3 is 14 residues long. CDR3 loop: CASNRAGPYNEQFF. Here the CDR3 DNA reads TGTGCCAGCAATAGGGCGGGGCCGTACAATGAGCAGTTCTTC.